The present T cell receptor beta chain was sequenced within a study of cytomegalovirus exposure and HLA in healthy donors. The wider study: There were roughly 80 million unique TCRs (from HLA-typed donors) in an early data release. Study-level findings and limits: In a later analysis, parvovirus B19, influenza, CMV and Epstein-Barr virus appeared linked to several top co-occurrence clusters.

This CDR3 region has 18 residues. The germline V and J ends were trimmed by 4 bases and 0 bases, with 20 bases remaining between them. CDR1 is SEHNR, CDR2 FQNEAQ, per germline (reference sequence). In the PCR, 60 Vbeta and 13 Jbeta primers were used. Clones were sequenced by immunoSEQ multiplex PCR, and TCRdb holds only the in-frame ones, with some missing. In the table there are approximately 150,000 clones, 80% to 85% of which are singletons. Every donor was a healthy person donating bone marrow. On this clone itself: What it binds is not known.

The sequenced sample consisted of PBMCs. The rearrangement uses TRBV7-9 and TRBJ2-3, with D perhaps TRBD2 (5 bases). This clonotype was obtained from a man aged 25 to 40 in good health and CMV-seronegative. This chain's CDR3 is CASSSTRRRFTSTDTQYF. In DNA, the CDR3 is TGTGCCAGCAGCTCAACTAGGCGGCGCTTCACTAGCACAGATACGCAGTATTTT.